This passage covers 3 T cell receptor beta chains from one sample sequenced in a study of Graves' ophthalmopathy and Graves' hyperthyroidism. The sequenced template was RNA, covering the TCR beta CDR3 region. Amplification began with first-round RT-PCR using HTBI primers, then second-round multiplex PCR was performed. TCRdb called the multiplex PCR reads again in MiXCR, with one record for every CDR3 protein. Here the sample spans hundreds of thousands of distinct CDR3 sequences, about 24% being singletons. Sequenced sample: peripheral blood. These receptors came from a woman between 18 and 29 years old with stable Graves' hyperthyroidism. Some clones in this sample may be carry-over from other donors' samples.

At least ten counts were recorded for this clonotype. CDR3 DNA: TGTGCCAGCAGTGCAGGGGACATGCTAAACGAGCAGTACTTC. Translation: CASSAGDMLNEQYF. This chain uses TRBV27 with TRBJ2-7; a possible D gene is TRBD1 (6 bases). This CDR3 is 14 amino acids long. Germline V gene sequence: CDR1 MNHEY, CDR2 SMNVEV (reference sequence). Trimming removed 5 bases from V and 5 bases from J, with 16 bases in between.

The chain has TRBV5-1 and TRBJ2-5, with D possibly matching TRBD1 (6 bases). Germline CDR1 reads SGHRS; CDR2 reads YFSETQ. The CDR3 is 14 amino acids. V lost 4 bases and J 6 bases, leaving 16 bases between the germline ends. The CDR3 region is CASSGNLGAKTQYF. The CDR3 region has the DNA TGCGCCAGCAGCGGGAACTTGGGGGCGAAGACCCAGTACTTC.

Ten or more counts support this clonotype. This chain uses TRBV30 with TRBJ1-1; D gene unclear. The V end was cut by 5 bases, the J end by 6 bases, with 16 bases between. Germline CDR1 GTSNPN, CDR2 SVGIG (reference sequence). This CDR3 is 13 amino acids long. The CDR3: CAWVVIKTPEAFF. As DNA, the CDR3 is TGTGCCTGGGTCGTGATCAAAACTCCTGAAGCTTTCTTT.